This entry describes one T cell receptor beta chain. The antigen it recognizes is unknown. This sample is drawn from a study of monozygotic twins with inflammatory bowel disease (dated by TCRdb to about 2019). General notes on the study: The full study comprised some 30 monozygotic twin pairs: nine German pairs (four IBD-concordant, five IBD-discordant) and 19 IBD-discordant Danish pairs. The search for disease-associated traits relied mainly on comparing IBD patients with their genetically identical healthy co-twins within discordant pairs. Each individual had, on average, about 151 000 unique TCRalpha sequences and 181 000 unique TCRbeta sequences available for analysis. Overall study results and their limits: The analysis was unable to tell apart different T cell subtypes. No single strong signal or clonotype linked to IBD turned up in the results, so the idea that one exists was not supported. Differing immunosuppressive treatments among patients may have added background noise and inter-individual variability to the repertoires. IBD patients had lower TCRbeta repertoire diversity, measured by the inverse Simpson index, than their healthy co-twins. Repertoire similarity did not differ between concordant and discordant twins, possibly due to limited statistical power. Fewer clonotypes were shared with other individuals by IBD patients than by healthy twins, most markedly in patients showing signs of disease activity.

From each donor, an approximately 2.3 ml peripheral blood sample was collected into PAXgene tubes and kept at -80 degrees C. Total RNA was isolated from whole blood with the PAXgene blood miRNA kit on an automated QIAcube, without T cell sorting. Peripheral blood from monozygotic twin pairs, either concordant or discordant for inflammatory bowel disease, underwent deep TCRalpha and TCRbeta repertoire profiling that used unique molecular barcoding. For every twin pair, smoking habits were documented, and each individual was categorised as a current, former or never smoker. The library was generated by 5' RACE. The input for every TCR library was 3,500 to 4,500 ng of total RNA. For each sample, cDNA synthesis with SMARTScribe reverse transcriptase was split into eight separate reactions. During cDNA synthesis, template switching introduced unique molecular identifiers that contained a 6-nucleotide sample barcode. TCRalpha and TCRbeta cDNA was amplified by two nested PCRs of approximately 17 and 9 cycles, with bead purification after each PCR. Before amplification, cDNA was treated with uracil DNA-glycosylase and purified using the QIAquick PCR purification kit. The second PCR added Illumina TruSeq-compatible adapters along with sample-specific barcodes. TapeStation and Qubit were used to check library quality and concentration, and around 5.3 ng of each library was pooled. Sequencing of pooled libraries was carried out on an Illumina HiSeq2500 single-index Rapid Run using 2 x 100 bp reads and custom sequencing primers. Turning to the authors' computational methods: MiGEC version 1.2.6 was used for UMI-based consensus assembly to correct PCR and sequencing errors. MiXCR version 2.1.1 handled V(D)J alignment, clonotype assembly and CDR3 extraction. Normalisation of gene usage, clonotype sharing and MAIT/NKT TCR abundance was achieved by analysing the top 1000, 10 000 and 20 000 clonotypes per sample. After downsampling to 27 000 UMIs, diversity was calculated as the inverse Simpson index using the vegan R package. Paired Mann-Whitney U tests were applied to discordant twin pairs, and Benjamini-Hochberg correction was used for multiple testing. TCRdb reanalyzed the reads, keeping one entry per CDR3 protein sequence and omitting DNA. The authors' filters were not applied to this entry. For this sample, the table gives fewer than 450,000 distinct CDR3 sequences. 2.5% to 3% of the sample goes to the ten largest clones.

Reading the germline V gene gives CDR1 SGDLS and CDR2 YYNGEE. The CDR3 measures 18 amino acids from cysteine to phenylalanine. No DNA sequence is on record. The chain couples TRBV9 to TRBJ2-1; TCRdb lists TRBD1, though no DNA is available to test this call. The sequence came from a human donor with ulcerative colitis or Crohn's disease, or a healthy co-twin of an affected twin (not recorded which). Sequencing was carried out using blood. The CDR3 here reads CASSEKQERDRGYNEQFF.